The 6 T cell receptor beta chains reported below all come from one sample, sequenced in a study of vaccination and CD4 T cells after COVID-19. The study sequenced cultured CD4+ T cell DNA using the Oncomine TCR Beta short-read assay. TCRdb used MiXCR to reprocess the PCR reads, holding one entry per CDR3 protein. The sample has over 12,000 distinct CDR3 sequences; approximately 50% are singletons. The sample's treatment: approximately 9-day PBMC culture with coronavirus spike peptide pools or control peptides (ViraFEST assay). No antigen is known for these receptors. This specimen consisted of cultured CD4+ T cells from blood, obtained after SARS-CoV-2 vaccination. The receptors were sampled from a human donor with COVID-19.

Only one count was recorded for this clonotype. The chain combines TRBV11-3 with TRBJ2-2; possibly TRBD1 for D (5 bases). Trimming removed 5 bases at V and 5 bases at J, with 9 bases between. The CDR3 totals 13 residues. Germline V gene sequence: CDR1 SGHNT, CDR2 YENEEA. CDR3 nucleotide sequence: TGTGCCAGCAGCGCCCGACAGACCGGGGAGCTGTTTTTT. This encodes CASSARQTGELFF. The full variable domain, rest sourced from reference TRBV11-3 and TRBJ2-2, is EAGVVQSPRYKIIEKKQPVAFWCNPISGHNTLYWYLQNLGQGPELLIRYENEEAVDDSQLPKDRFSAERLKGVDSTLKIQPAELGDSAVYLCASSARQTGELFFGEGSRLTVL.

The chain uses TRBV7-2 and TRBJ1-6; 7 nucleotides agree with TRBD1. Germline CDR1 is SGHTA and CDR2 is FQGNSA. This CDR3 contains 16 residues. Trimming took 0 bases from V and 4 from J; bases not matched to a gene: 3. CDR3 coding DNA: TGTGCCAGCAGCTTAGCGACAGGGAGTTATAATTCACCCCTCCACTTT. Translated: CASSLATGSYNSPLHF.

The chain employs TRBV11-2 and TRBJ1-1; perhaps TRBD1 as D (6 bases). This CDR3 has 14 amino acids. V gave up 2 bases and J gave up 1 base, with 8 bases separating them. Germline CDR1 reads SGHAT; CDR2 reads FQNNGV. Here the CDR3 reads CASSLLGGNTEAFF. The CDR3 DNA sequence: TGTGCCAGCAGCTTATTAGGGGGGAACACTGAAGCTTTCTTT.

This rearrangement joins TRBV20-1 to TRBJ2-5; D is ambiguous. The CDR3 sequence is 15 residues long. V shed 2 bases and J shed 3 bases, with 16 bases lying between them. Germline V CDR1 and CDR2: DFQATT, SNEGSKA (reference sequence). For the CDR3, the DNA is TGCAGTGCTAGATACGCCAGCGTCACCAAAGAGACCCAGTACTTC. Translated: CSARYASVTKETQYF.

This clonotype was detected a few times. The chain has TRBV20-1 and TRBJ1-4; 10 nucleotides match TRBD1. Germline V gives CDR1 DFQATT, CDR2 SNEGSKA (reference sequence). Trimming cost V 5 bases and J 2 bases; bases outside gene matches: 5. The CDR3 totals 15 residues. CDR3 amino acids: CSARDRGITNEKLFF. In nucleotides, the CDR3 is TGCAGTGCTCGGGACAGGGGTATCACTAATGAAAAACTGTTTTTT.

CDR3 DNA sequence: TGCAGCGTTGAGTGGGGGGGAGAGACCCAGTACTTC. The encoded protein is CSVEWGGETQYF. The V gene is TRBV29-1, the J gene TRBJ2-5; 7 bases are shared with TRBD2. The CDR3 runs 12 residues. Germline V gene data show CDR1 as SQVTM and CDR2 as ANQGSEA. V lost 3 bases and J lost 4; bases outside the gene matches: 2. Variable domain in full (rest from reference TRBV29-1 and TRBJ2-5): SAVISQKPSRDICQRGTSLTIQCQVDSQVTMMFWYRQQPGQSLTLIATANQGSEATYESGFVIDKFPISRPNLTFSTLTVSNMSPEDSSIYLCSVEWGGETQYFGPGTRLLVL.